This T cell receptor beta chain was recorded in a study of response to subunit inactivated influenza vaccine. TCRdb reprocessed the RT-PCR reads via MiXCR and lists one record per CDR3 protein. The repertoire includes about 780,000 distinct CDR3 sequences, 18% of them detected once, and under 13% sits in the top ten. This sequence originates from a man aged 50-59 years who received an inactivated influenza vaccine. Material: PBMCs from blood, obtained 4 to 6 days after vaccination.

The CDR3 DNA is TGCAGTGCTAGCAGCCTAACGGACAGGGGTACGGCTTTCTTT. This encodes CSASSLTDRGTAFF. The chain links TRBV20-1 to TRBJ1-1, with 9 nucleotides matching TRBD1. Germline V gene data show CDR1 as DFQATT and CDR2 as SNEGSKA (reference sequence). The CDR3 length is 14 residues. The V gene end was trimmed by 3 bases and the J gene end by 11 bases; junction bases not matched to a gene: 13.